This T cell receptor (beta chain) was profiled in a study of early T cells in non-severe SARS-CoV-2 infection. Study overall: Alpha and beta chains were unpaired, from unsorted whole-blood bulk RNA.

V dropped 4 bases and J dropped 6 bases, with 13 bases sitting between them. CDR1 and CDR2 from the germline V gene are LNHDA and SQIVND (reference sequence). This CDR3 region has 13 residues. Individually, cDNA molecules had unique molecular identifiers attached to them. TCRdb fed the 5' RACE reads into MiXCR, producing one record per CDR3 protein. In the table there are 30,000 to 35,000 distinct CDR3 sequences, about 4.2% of which are singletons. This clonotype was picked up a small number of times. This clonotype was obtained from an adult who was a healthcare worker with PCR-confirmed SARS-CoV-2 infection or an uninfected control (not recorded which). This rearrangement joins TRBV19 to TRBJ2-7; perhaps TRBD1 as D (6 bases). Sequencing used whole blood. CDR3 nucleotides: TGTGCCAGTAGTACTCTACAGGGCGGCGAGCAGTACTTC. It encodes CASSTLQGGEQYF.